This is a list of T cell receptor beta chains from one sample in a study of cytomegalovirus exposure and HLA in healthy donors. Assay: immunoSEQ multiplex PCR; the TCRdb copy retains only in-frame clones and omits some. Of roughly 120,000 clones listed, about 77% are singletons. Material for sequencing was PBMCs. The receptor set was obtained from a woman in her 30s in good health and CMV-seropositive. Both conserved end residues are part of each CDR3. D genes are given only for firm matches. Only part of the rows carry a size: once, few, many, or a class if the clone is expanded.

D: TRBD2
V: TRBV5-1
size: NA
J: TRBJ2-5
DNA: TGCGCCAGCAGCGGCGCTAGCGGTCGACAAGAGACCCAGTACTTC
CDR3: CASSGASGRQETQYF

D: NA
V: TRBV6-5
size: NA
J: TRBJ1-6
DNA: TGTGCCAGCAGTTACTCCGGGGAACCGGATTCACCCCTCCACTTT
CDR3: CASSYSGEPDSPLHF

D: TRBD1
V: TRBV10-3
size: NA
J: TRBJ2-7
DNA: TGTGCCATCACCGTGAAGGACAGGACAGACGAGCAGTACTTC
CDR3: CAITVKDRTDEQYF

D: TRBD1
V: TRBV23-1
size: NA
J: TRBJ1-2
DNA: TGCGCCAGCATCAAGGAAGGGGGACAGGGCGGCTACACCTTC
CDR3: CASIKEGGQGGYTF

D: NA
V: TRBV21-1
size: NA
J: TRBJ2-1
DNA: TGTGCCAGCAGCAAAACGGGAAGGTGGGGACTAGCGGAACAATGCTCCTACAATGAGCAGTTCTTC
CDR3: CASSKTGRWGLAEQCSYNEQFF

D: TRBD1
V: TRBV14
size: NA
J: TRBJ1-1
DNA: TGTGCCAGCAGACGGACAGGGGGGGGGAACACTGAAGCTTTCTTT
CDR3: CASRRTGGGNTEAFF

D: TRBD1
V: TRBV5-1
size: NA
J: TRBJ2-2
DNA: TGCGCCAGCAGCTTAGACAGGGAGACCGGGGAGCTGTTTTTT
CDR3: CASSLDRETGELFF

D: NA
V: TRBV19
size: once
J: TRBJ1-2
DNA: TGTGCCACCCGCCCGGCAGGGCGCGATGGCTACACCTTC
CDR3: CATRPAGRDGYTF

D: TRBD1
V: TRBV28
size: NA
J: TRBJ2-1
DNA: TGTGCCAGCAGAAAAAAGAACAGGGGGCTGACCTACAATGAGCAGTTCTTC
CDR3: CASRKKNRGLTYNEQFF

D: NA
V: TRBV4-1
size: NA
J: TRBJ1-2
DNA: TGCGCCAGCAGCCAAGATTTACAGGGCTATGGCTACACCTTC
CDR3: CASSQDLQGYGYTF

D: NA
V: TRBV6-1
size: NA
J: TRBJ1-6
DNA: TGTGCCAGCAGGCTAAGGGGGATTAACTCACCCCTCCACTTT
CDR3: CASRLRGINSPLHF

D: NA
V: TRBV5-6
size: NA
J: TRBJ2-5
DNA: TGTGCCAGCAGAAGGACTGTCCAGGAGACCCAGTACTTC
CDR3: CASRRTVQETQYF

D: TRBD2
V: TRBV6-1
size: NA
J: TRBJ2-3
DNA: TGTGCCAGCAGTGAAGCGGGACTAGCAACAGATACGCAGTATTTT
CDR3: CASSEAGLATDTQYF

D: NA
V: TRBV5-4
size: NA
J: TRBJ2-3
DNA: TGTGCCAGCAGCCCAGGGGCGTTCAGCACAGATACGCAGTATTTT
CDR3: CASSPGAFSTDTQYF

D: NA
V: TRBV7-6
size: NA
J: TRBJ2-1
DNA: TGTGCCAGCAGCTTCAGCGAACTCAATGAGCAGTTCTTC
CDR3: CASSFSELNEQFF

D: NA
V: TRBV28
size: few
J: TRBJ2-7
DNA: TGTGCCAGCATGGTAGCGACCATTTCCTACGAGCAGTACTTC
CDR3: CASMVATISYEQYF

D: NA
V: TRBV6-5
size: NA
J: TRBJ2-7
DNA: TGTGCCAGCAGTTACTCGTCAGGGTCCGAGCAGTACTTC
CDR3: CASSYSSGSEQYF

D: TRBD2
V: TRBV30
size: NA
J: TRBJ2-1
DNA: TGTGCCTGGAGAAAGACTAGCGGGGAATCCTACAATGAGCAGTTCTTC
CDR3: CAWRKTSGESYNEQFF

D: NA
V: TRBV9
size: few
J: TRBJ1-2
DNA: TGTGCCAGCAGCAAAACAGACCTCTATGGCTACACCTTC
CDR3: CASSKTDLYGYTF

D: NA
V: TRBV5-6
size: NA
J: TRBJ1-3
DNA: TGTGCCAGCAGCTTGGCCAGCGTATTAGAAAACACCATATATTTT
CDR3: CASSLASVLENTIYF

D: NA
V: TRBV5-1
size: NA
J: TRBJ1-3
DNA: TGCGCCAGCAGCCCCGGTGGAGGGGCAGTCTCTGGAAACACCATATATTTT
CDR3: CASSPGGGAVSGNTIYF

D: NA
V: TRBV2
size: few
J: TRBJ2-7
DNA: TGTGTTAGCAATGAGGAGGCGGCATACGAGCAGTACTTC
CDR3: CVSNEEAAYEQYF

D: TRBD2
V: TRBV11-2
size: NA
J: TRBJ2-5
DNA: TGTGCCAGCAGCTATAGACTAGCGGGAGTCTTGGAGACCCAGTACTTC
CDR3: CASSYRLAGVLETQYF

D: TRBD1
V: TRBV5-1
size: NA
J: TRBJ1-2
DNA: TGCGCCAGCAGCTCCCTGGGACAGAACTATGGCTACACCTTC
CDR3: CASSSLGQNYGYTF

D: NA
V: TRBV7-9
size: NA
J: TRBJ2-1
DNA: TGTTCCAGCAGCTTAGGAGGCACTCTCTACAATGAGCAGTTCTTC
CDR3: CSSSLGGTLYNEQFF

D: NA
V: TRBV2
size: once
J: TRBJ2-4
DNA: TGTGCCAGCAGTGAGCATCCCGGCAGGGGAAACCAAAACATTCAGTACTTC
CDR3: CASSEHPGRGNQNIQYF

D: TRBD1
V: TRBV29-1
size: NA
J: TRBJ1-2
DNA: TGCAGCGTTCCCAGGGGGCTAGGAGTCTTCCAAGCTAACTATGGCTACACCTTC
CDR3: CSVPRGLGVFQANYGYTF

D: NA
V: TRBV7-9
size: NA
J: TRBJ2-7
DNA: TGTTCCAGCAGCTTGGGCCTTCACGAGCAGTACTTC
CDR3: CSSSLGLHEQYF

D: NA
V: TRBV2
size: NA
J: TRBJ2-2
DNA: TGTGCCAGCAGTGCACAGGGACCCGGGGAGCTGTTTTTT
CDR3: CASSAQGPGELFF

D: TRBD1
V: TRBV5-4
size: once
J: TRBJ1-2
DNA: TGTGCCAGCAGCTTTCTGACACGTAGGACAGGGAGGAGTACGGATGGCTACACCTTC
CDR3: CASSFLTRRTGRSTDGYTF

D: NA
V: TRBV9
size: NA
J: TRBJ2-6
DNA: TGTGCCAGCAGCGTAGCTGAGAGGGCTGGGGCCAACGTCCTGACTTTC
CDR3: CASSVAERAGANVLTF

D: NA
V: TRBV14
size: NA
J: TRBJ2-3
DNA: TGTGCCAGCAGCCAAGATAATTCGGATACGCAGTATTTT
CDR3: CASSQDNSDTQYF

D: NA
V: TRBV19
size: NA
J: TRBJ1-1
DNA: TGTGCCAGTAGGGCCCGCGGGGACACTGAAGCTTTCTTT
CDR3: CASRARGDTEAFF

D: NA
V: TRBV5-1
size: NA
J: TRBJ2-1
DNA: TGCGCCAGCAGCTTACTTCGGGACATCTCCTACAATGAGCAGTTCTTC
CDR3: CASSLLRDISYNEQFF

D: NA
V: TRBV9
size: few
J: TRBJ1-2
DNA: TGTGCCAGCAGCTTTAGCGGGCATAACTATGGCTACACCTTC
CDR3: CASSFSGHNYGYTF

D: NA
V: TRBV6-5
size: NA
J: TRBJ1-4
DNA: TGTGCCAGCAGCCCGAGGGGACACCGTAATGAAAAACTGTTTTTT
CDR3: CASSPRGHRNEKLFF

D: NA
V: TRBV18
size: NA
J: TRBJ1-5
DNA: TGTGCCAGCTCACCCCAGGGAAATCAGCCCCAGCATTTT
CDR3: CASSPQGNQPQHF

D: TRBD1
V: TRBV6-1
size: NA
J: TRBJ1-4
DNA: TGTGCCAGCAGTGACAGGGGGCAAACTAATGAAAAACTGTTTTTT
CDR3: CASSDRGQTNEKLFF

D: NA
V: TRBV30
size: NA
J: TRBJ1-2
DNA: TGTGCCTGGAGAGGAGCCCCGCCTAACTATGGCTACACCTTC
CDR3: CAWRGAPPNYGYTF

D: NA
V: TRBV19
size: NA
J: TRBJ2-6
DNA: TGTGCCAGTAGTACCCCCGGAGACTCTGGGGCCAACGTCCTGACTTTC
CDR3: CASSTPGDSGANVLTF

D: NA
V: TRBV2
size: few
J: TRBJ2-7
DNA: TGTGTCAGCAAGCAGGAGGCGGCATACGAGCAGTACTTC
CDR3: CVSKQEAAYEQYF

D: NA
V: TRBV19
size: NA
J: TRBJ2-5
DNA: TGTGCCAGTAGTAAGGAGGGCAGAGCGGAAGAGACCCAGTACTTC
CDR3: CASSKEGRAEETQYF

D: NA
V: TRBV9
size: few
J: TRBJ1-1
DNA: TGTGCCAGCAGCGTAGTTGCGGAGAACACTGAAGCTTTCTTT
CDR3: CASSVVAENTEAFF

D: TRBD1
V: TRBV6-5
size: NA
J: TRBJ2-5
DNA: TGTGCCAGTGGAGGGCAGGGGGCAGGGGAGCAGTACTTC
CDR3: CASGGQGAGEQYF

D: NA
V: TRBV19
size: NA
J: TRBJ1-5
DNA: TGTGCCAGTGGACAGTGGGCGTATCAGCCCCAGCATTTT
CDR3: CASGQWAYQPQHF